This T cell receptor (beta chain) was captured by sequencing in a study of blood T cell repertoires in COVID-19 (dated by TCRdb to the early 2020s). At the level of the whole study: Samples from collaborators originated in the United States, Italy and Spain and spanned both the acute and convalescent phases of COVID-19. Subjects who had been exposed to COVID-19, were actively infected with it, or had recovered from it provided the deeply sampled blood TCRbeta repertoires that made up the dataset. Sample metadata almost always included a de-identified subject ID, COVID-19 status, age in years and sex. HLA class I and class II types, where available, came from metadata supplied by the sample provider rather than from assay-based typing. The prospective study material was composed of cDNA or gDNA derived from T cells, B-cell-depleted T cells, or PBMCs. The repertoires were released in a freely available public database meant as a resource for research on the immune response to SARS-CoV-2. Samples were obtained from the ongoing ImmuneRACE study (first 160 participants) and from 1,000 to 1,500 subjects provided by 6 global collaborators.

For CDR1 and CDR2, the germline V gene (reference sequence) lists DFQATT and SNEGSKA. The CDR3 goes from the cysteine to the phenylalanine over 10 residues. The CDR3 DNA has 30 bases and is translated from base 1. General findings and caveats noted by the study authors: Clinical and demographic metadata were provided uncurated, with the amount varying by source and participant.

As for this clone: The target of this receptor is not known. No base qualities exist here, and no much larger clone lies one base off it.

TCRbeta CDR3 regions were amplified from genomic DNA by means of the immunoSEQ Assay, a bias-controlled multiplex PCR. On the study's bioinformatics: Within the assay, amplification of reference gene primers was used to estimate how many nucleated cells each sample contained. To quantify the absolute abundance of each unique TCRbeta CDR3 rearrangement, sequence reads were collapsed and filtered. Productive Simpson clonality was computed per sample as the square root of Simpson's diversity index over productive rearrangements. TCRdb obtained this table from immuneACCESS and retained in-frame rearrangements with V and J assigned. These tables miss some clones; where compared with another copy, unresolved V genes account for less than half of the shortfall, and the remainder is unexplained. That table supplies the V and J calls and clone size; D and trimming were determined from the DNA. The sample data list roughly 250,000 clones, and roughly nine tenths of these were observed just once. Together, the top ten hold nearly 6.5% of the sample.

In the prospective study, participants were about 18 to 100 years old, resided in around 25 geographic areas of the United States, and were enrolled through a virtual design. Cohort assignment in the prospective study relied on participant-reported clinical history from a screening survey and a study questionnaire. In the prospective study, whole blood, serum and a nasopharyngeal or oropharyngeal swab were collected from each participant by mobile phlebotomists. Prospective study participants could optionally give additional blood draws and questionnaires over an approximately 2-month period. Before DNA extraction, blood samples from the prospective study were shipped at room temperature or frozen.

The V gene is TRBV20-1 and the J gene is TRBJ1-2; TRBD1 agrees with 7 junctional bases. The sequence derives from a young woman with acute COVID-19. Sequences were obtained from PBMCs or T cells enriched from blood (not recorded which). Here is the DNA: TGCGGAGGGACAGTCTATGGCTACACCTTC. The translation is CGGTVYGYTF.